This T cell receptor beta chain was documented in a study of siplizumab effects on memory and regulatory T cells. This CDR3 has 13 residues. Germline V gene data show CDR1 as SGHTA and CDR2 as FQGNSA. Trimming shortened V by 1 base and J by 3 bases, and 4 bases separated the two germline ends. Study outcomes and limitations: Siplizumab significantly decreased alloreactive sequences from unstimulated CD4+ memory cells.

Note on this clone: Its cognate antigen is unknown.

The authors cocultured the mixed lymphocyte reaction cells at 37 degrees C for approximately six days. Repertoires were generated with immunoSEQ multiplex PCR, while TCRdb's copy carries only in-frame clones and drops some. This table holds about 15,000 clones, about 46% found once. The material sequenced was CFSE-low (dividing) CD4+ T cells sorted from an allogeneic mixed lymphocyte reaction. This receptor was taken from a human donor in good health; the cells came from an allogeneic mixed lymphocyte reaction. V gene TRBV7-2 combines with J gene TRBJ2-1; D is unresolved. In DNA form, the CDR3 reads TGTGCCAGCAGCTTAGTCCACTACAATGAGCAGTTCTTC. Translating gives CASSLVHYNEQFF.